This T cell receptor beta chain was observed in a study of STAT3 mutations in large granular lymphocyte leukemia. For the study at large: Roughly half the longitudinally sequenced T-LGLL patients had canonical STAT3 mutations. Study conclusions and caveats: Samples missed the first appearance of the clone. Every T-cell large granular lymphocyte leukemia patient had at least one immunodominant TCR beta clonotype. In some patients, a small highly pathogenic clone possibly went undetected. In about 35% of the 18 patients, new TCR clonotypes emerged after therapy.

Notes on this clone: Its antigen is unidentified.

Sequencing used immunoSEQ multiplex PCR; TCRdb keeps in-frame clones, though not all of them. The sample includes roughly 17,000 clones, around 92% of them seen just once. The sequence was collected from a man in his sixties with T-cell large granular lymphocyte leukemia. Some clones in this sample may be carry-over from other donors' samples. Sequencing used peripheral blood mononuclear cells.

The CDR3: CSASSPGSQHF. The CDR3 bases are TGCAGTGCTAGTTCCCCCGGGTCCCAGCATTTT. The chain joins TRBV20-1 to TRBJ1-5; no clear D. Germline CDR1 reads DFQATT; CDR2 reads SNEGSKA (reference sequence). This CDR3 contains 11 residues. V was clipped by 3 bases and J by 11 bases, with 11 bases between them.